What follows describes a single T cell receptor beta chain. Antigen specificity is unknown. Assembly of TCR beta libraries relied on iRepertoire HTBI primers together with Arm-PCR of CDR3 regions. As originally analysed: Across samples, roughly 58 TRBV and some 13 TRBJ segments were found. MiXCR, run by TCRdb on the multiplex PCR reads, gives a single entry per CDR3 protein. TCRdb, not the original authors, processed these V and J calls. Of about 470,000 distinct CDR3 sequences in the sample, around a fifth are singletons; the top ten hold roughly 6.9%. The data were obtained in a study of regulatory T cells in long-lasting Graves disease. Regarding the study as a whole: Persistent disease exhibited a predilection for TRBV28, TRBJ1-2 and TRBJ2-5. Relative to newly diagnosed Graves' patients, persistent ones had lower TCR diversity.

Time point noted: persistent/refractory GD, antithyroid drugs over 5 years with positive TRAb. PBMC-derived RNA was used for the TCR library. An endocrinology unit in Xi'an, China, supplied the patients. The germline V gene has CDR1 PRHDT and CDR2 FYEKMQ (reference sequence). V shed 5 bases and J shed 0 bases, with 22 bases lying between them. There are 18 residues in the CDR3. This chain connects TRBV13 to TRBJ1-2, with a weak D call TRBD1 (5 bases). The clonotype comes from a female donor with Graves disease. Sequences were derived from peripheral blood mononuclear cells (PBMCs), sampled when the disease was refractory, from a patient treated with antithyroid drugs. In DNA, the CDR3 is TGTGCCAGCAGCGGCCTGCAGGGCCACGGGCCCACTAACTATGGCTACACCTTC. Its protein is CASSGLQGHGPTNYGYTF.